The 5 T cell receptor beta chains in this list originate from one sample, sequenced in a study of T cell responses to AZD1222 COVID-19 vaccine (dated by TCRdb to 2020 to 2022). The library was made by the immunoSEQ multiplex PCR assay. TCRdb carries this immuneACCESS record with in-frame sequences only. Its versions omit some clonotypes, under half of them owing to an unresolved V gene in the studies checked, with the rest unexplained. In this sample the table shows 120,000 or so clones, 90% of which occur a single time. The top ten clonotypes cover about 7% of the sample. What this sample's time point label stands for: baseline before first vaccination. This specimen consisted of peripheral blood, obtained on day 0 of AZD1222 vaccination. These receptors were obtained from an adult in good health.

V usage is TRBV6-5 and J usage is TRBJ2-7, with 7 bases lining up with TRBD2. Germline V gene sequence: CDR1 MNHEY, CDR2 SVGAGI. Trimming at V came to 6 bases and at J to 3 bases, leaving 11 bases not matched to a gene. There are 15 residues in the CDR3. The CDR3 protein is CASSGRGEAYYEQYF. The CDR3 bases are TGTGCCAGCAGCGGCCGGGGGGAGGCGTACTACGAGCAGTACTTC.

The V and J genes are TRBV6-5 and TRBJ2-5, with TRBD2 matching 8 bases. Germline assignment: CDR1 MNHEY and CDR2 SVGAGI. This CDR3 is built from 14 residues. V was pared by 7 bases and J by 5 bases, with 9 bases of the junction left unmatched. Here the CDR3 reads CASIGGSGMETQYF. The CDR3 region has the DNA TGTGCCAGCATAGGGGGTAGCGGGATGGAGACCCAGTACTTC.

J is TRBJ1-6 and V is TRBV5-1; D is undetermined. Trimming took off 0 bases at V and 8 bases at J, with 9 bases between the two ends. The CDR3 runs 14 residues. Germline CDR1 and CDR2: SGHRS and YFSETQ. The CDR3 region is CASSLGQEYSPLHF. CDR3 DNA: TGCGCCAGCAGCTTGGGGCAGGAGTATTCACCCCTCCACTTT. The whole variable domain, filled in from reference TRBV5-1 and TRBJ1-6, reads KAGVTQTPRYLIKTRGQQVTLSCSPISGHRSVSWYQQTPGQGLQFLFEYFSETQRNKGNFPGRFSGRQFSNSRSEMNVSTLELGDSALYLCASSLGQEYSPLHFGNGTRLTVT.

This chain links TRBV10-1 with TRBJ1-3; D may be TRBD1 (6 bases). The CDR3 spans 15 residues. CDR1 and CDR2 (germline): WNHNN, SYGVQD (reference sequence). Deletions cut 3 bases from V and 3 bases from J, with 12 bases between. CDR3 amino acids: CASSEGGKVGNTIYF. In nucleotides, the CDR3 is TGCGCCAGCAGTGAAGGGGGGAAGGTTGGAAACACCATATATTTT.

In DNA form, the CDR3 reads TGTGCCAGCAGCCCCTCTTCTGGGTTCTCCTACGAGCAGTACTTC. Translating it yields CASSPSSGFSYEQYF. The chain joins TRBV3-1 (or the pseudogene TRBV3-2) to TRBJ2-7, with D unresolved. Germline lookup yields CDR1 LGHDT and CDR2 YNNKEL (reference sequence). Deletions cut 4 bases from V and 0 bases from J, with 13 bases between. CDR3 length: 15 residues.